This entry lists 27 T cell receptor beta chains sequenced from one sample in a study of shared clonotypes between healthy human individuals. Using immunoSEQ multiplex PCR, the repertoire was profiled, and TCRdb retains in-frame clones only, with some absent. The table shows some 2 million clones, with 85% to 95% occurring only once. Sequenced input: naive CD4+ T cells sorted from blood. As to subset: CD45RA+ positively selected. The receptors here all came from a man younger than 35 in good health.

V and J are TRBV12-5 and TRBJ2-5; D is possibly TRBD1 (7 bases). Germline V gene lookup returns CDR1 LGHNT and CDR2 FRNRAP. Trimming cost V 6 bases and J 4 bases, with 15 bases left between them. The CDR3 has 14 amino acids. The CDR3 DNA reads as TGTGCTAGTGGCAAACACAGGGGAGGAGAGACCCAGTACTTC. Translated, it gives CASGKHRGGETQYF.

The J gene is TRBJ1-2, the V gene TRBV29-1; TRBD1 aligns across 9 bases. Germline trimming cut 6 bases from V and 4 bases from J; bases unmatched to any gene: 9. Germline V gene sequence: CDR1 SQVTM, CDR2 ANQGSEA. This CDR3 spans 14 amino acids. The DNA of the CDR3 is TGCAGCGTCTCCGGGACAGGGTACCGCTATGGCTACACCTTC. Protein: CSVSGTGYRYGYTF.

The chain uses TRBV27 and TRBJ2-3, with 7 bases aligning to TRBD2. Germline CDR1 and CDR2: MNHEY and SMNVEV (reference sequence). This CDR3 comprises 17 residues. Trimming removed 5 bases from V and 3 bases from J; junction bases left unmatched: 14. The DNA for the CDR3 is TGTGCCAGCAGTCTACTTGGCCGCGGACTAGTGACAGATACGCAGTATTTT. Protein product: CASSLLGRGLVTDTQYF.

The chain combines TRBV6-5 with TRBJ2-3, with D perhaps TRBD2 (6 bases). V was pared by 7 bases and J by 3 bases, with 14 bases between. The CDR3 covers 14 residues. Germline assignment: CDR1 MNHEY and CDR2 SVGAGI. The CDR3 DNA reads as TGTGCCAGCACGTCAGGGACTGGTACAGATACGCAGTATTTT. The encoded protein is CASTSGTGTDTQYF.

The rearrangement links TRBV15 to TRBJ1-2, with TRBD1 matching over 10 bases. In germline, CDR1 is LNHNV, CDR2 YYDKDF (reference sequence). Losses at the gene ends were 2 bases for V and 7 bases for J; bases not matched to a gene: 13. This CDR3 spans 17 amino acids. CDR3 nucleotide sequence: TGTGCCACCAGCAGACCGCCGGGACAGGGGTTGTCTGGTGGCTACACCTTC. This encodes CATSRPPGQGLSGGYTF.

The rearrangement uses TRBV27 and TRBJ2-7; D tentatively reads TRBD1 or TRBD2 (5 bases each). Germline V CDR1 and CDR2: MNHEY, SMNVEV (reference sequence). Trimming removed 3 bases at V and 4 bases at J, with 13 bases between. There are 14 residues in the CDR3. The CDR3 DNA is TGTGCCAGCAGTTTTGAGGGGATGAGATACGAGCAGTACTTC. Protein product: CASSFEGMRYEQYF.

V gene TRBV7-9 combines with J gene TRBJ2-1, with 7 bases identical to TRBD2. Germline CDR1 is SEHNR and CDR2 is FQNEAQ (reference sequence). The CDR3 is made up of 18 amino acids. V lost 0 bases, J lost 0 bases, and 8 bases stayed unmatched. The CDR3 region is CASSLAREGSSSYNEQFF. Written as DNA, the CDR3 is TGTGCCAGCAGCTTAGCCAGGGAGGGTTCCAGCTCCTACAATGAGCAGTTCTTC.

Written as DNA, the CDR3 is TGTGCCAGCAGTTTTCTCTCTGGGGCCAACGTCCTGACTTTC. It encodes CASSFLSGANVLTF. This chain connects TRBV28 to TRBJ2-6; D unclear. The CDR3 has 14 residues. V was shortened by 3 bases and J by 0 bases, with 3 bases between the two germline ends. Per germline, CDR1 MDHEN and CDR2 SYDVKM. Full variable domain (missing parts from reference TRBV28 and TRBJ2-6): DVKVTQSSRYLVKRTGEKVFLECVQDMDHENMFWYRQDPGLGLRLIYFSYDVKMKEKGDIPEGYSVSREKKERFSLILESASTNQTSMYLCASSFLSGANVLTFGAGSRLTVL.

The chain joins TRBV11-2 to TRBJ2-1, with a possible D match to TRBD2 (5 bases). The CDR3 is 11 amino acids. Looked up from germline, CDR1 is SGHAT and CDR2 is FQNNGV. Between the trimmed V and J ends, which lost 5 bases and 8 bases, there was a span of 7 bases. The CDR3 reads CASSRTDEQFF. DNA for the CDR3: TGTGCCAGCAGCCGGACTGATGAGCAGTTCTTC.

A note on this clone: Distinct nucleotide sequences in the sample also encode this CDR3. The V call is TRBV11-1, the J call TRBJ2-2; D is possibly TRBD1 or TRBD2 (5 bases each). CDR3 length equals 13 residues. V was shortened by 1 base and J by 5 bases, with 5 bases between the two germline ends. Germline values: CDR1 SGHAT, CDR2 FQDESV (reference sequence). The CDR3 sequence: CASSLGGTGELFF. The CDR3 DNA is TGTGCCAGCAGCTTAGGGGGGACCGGGGAGCTGTTTTTT.

To note about this clone: The sample holds other DNA sequences that translate to the same CDR3. The genes are TRBV7-2 and TRBJ1-3; possibly TRBD1 for D (6 bases). Between the trimmed V and J ends, which lost 1 base and 1 base, there was a span of 8 bases. The germline CDR1 and CDR2 sequences are SGHTA and FQGNSA. The length of the CDR3 is 15 residues. Written as DNA, the CDR3 is TGTGCCAGCAGCTTAGGTACAGGGTCTGGAAACACCATATATTTT. Amino acids: CASSLGTGSGNTIYF.

The chain recombines TRBV6-5 with TRBJ1-4; D uncertain. The CDR3 runs to 15 residues. The V gene lost 9 bases and the J gene lost 5 bases, with 19 bases spanning the gap. Per germline, CDR1 MNHEY and CDR2 SVGAGI. CDR3 amino acids: CASSKTSRGNEKLFF. The CDR3 bases are TGTGCCAGTTCTAAGACCTCCCGGGGAAATGAAAAACTGTTTTTT.

The chain links TRBV9 to TRBJ2-2; D may be TRBD2 (5 bases). This CDR3 region has 14 residues. The germline gives CDR1 SGDLS, CDR2 YYNGEE. The V end was cut by 5 bases, the J end by 6 bases, with 14 bases between. This CDR3 is CASSKWELPGELFF. CDR3 coding DNA: TGTGCCAGCAGTAAGTGGGAGTTACCCGGGGAGCTGTTTTTT. Variable domain in full (rest from reference TRBV9 and TRBJ2-2): DSGVTQTPKHLITATGQRVTLRCSPRSGDLSVYWYQQSLDQGLQFLIQYYNGEERAKGNILERFSAQQFPDLHSELNLSSLELGDSALYFCASSKWELPGELFFGEGSRLTVL.

The chain carries TRBV6-5 and TRBJ2-7, with a possible D match to TRBD2 (5 bases). Trimming removed 8 bases at V and 6 bases at J, with 14 bases between. There are 12 residues in the CDR3. In germline, CDR1 is MNHEY, CDR2 SVGAGI. CDR3 amino acids: CASRGTKGEQYF. In DNA, the CDR3 is TGTGCCAGCCGGGGAACCAAGGGCGAGCAGTACTTC.

The rearrangement uses TRBV18 and TRBJ1-1; no definite D call. Looked up from germline, CDR1 is KGHSH and CDR2 is LQKENI. V was shortened by 6 bases and J by 2 bases, with 13 bases between the two germline ends. The CDR3 length is 14 residues. In DNA, the CDR3 is TGTGCCAGCTCCCCCATGGGATTTAACACTGAAGCTTTCTTT. This translates into CASSPMGFNTEAFF.

This chain links TRBV7-2 with TRBJ2-7; TRBD1 or TRBD2 may be the D gene (6 bases each). This CDR3 is 16 amino acids long. V was shortened by 5 bases and J by 2 bases, with 19 bases between the two germline ends. Germline V lookup: CDR1 SGHTA, CDR2 FQGNSA. This CDR3 reads CASSPDGGGIPYEQYF. In DNA, the CDR3 is TGTGCCAGCAGCCCGGACGGAGGGGGTATACCCTACGAGCAGTACTTC. Full variable domain (remainder filled in from reference TRBV7-2 and TRBJ2-7): GAGVSQSPSNKVTEKGKDVELRCDPISGHTALYWYRQSLGQGLEFLIYFQGNSAPDKSGLPSDRFSAERTGGSVSTLTIQRTQQEDSAVYLCASSPDGGGIPYEQYFGPGTRLTVT.

A note on this clone: In the same sample, other DNA sequences code for this CDR3. V gene TRBV5-1 combines with J gene TRBJ2-7; no clear D. Germline V gene data show CDR1 as SGHRS and CDR2 as YFSETQ. The V end lost 4 bases, the J end lost 0 bases, and 8 bases lay between the germline ends. CDR3 length: 13 residues. The CDR3 region is CASSPGSSYEQYF. The DNA of the CDR3 is TGCGCCAGCAGCCCGGGTAGCTCCTACGAGCAGTACTTC.

J is TRBJ1-5 and V is TRBV28, with D maybe TRBD1 (6 bases). The germline gives CDR1 MDHEN, CDR2 SYDVKM. This CDR3 region has 14 residues. V shed 5 bases and J shed 3 bases, with 11 bases lying between them. The CDR3 DNA reads as TGTGCCAGCAGTCCGGGACAACACAATCAGCCCCAGCATTTT. This sequence encodes CASSPGQHNQPQHF.

The V gene is TRBV11-2, the J gene TRBJ1-1, with TRBD1 matching over 9 bases. Per the germline V gene, CDR1 is SGHAT and CDR2 is FQNNGV. This CDR3 spans 15 amino acids. V dropped 5 bases and J dropped 5; count of bases not matched to a gene: 9. CDR3 sequence: CASSPTDRGLTEAFF. The CDR3 DNA is TGTGCCAGCAGCCCAACGGACAGGGGTTTGACTGAAGCTTTCTTT.

Remarks on this clone: One end of the junction fails to match germline, which may point to a read error. The genes are TRBV5-1 and TRBJ2-1; TRBD1 matches 9 bases. The CDR3 totals 16 residues. Germline-derived CDR1 and CDR2 are SGHRS and YFSETQ. CDR3 sequence: CASSLAAGTGSNQQFF. As DNA, the CDR3 is TGCGCCAGCAGCTTGGCCGCCGGGACAGGGTCCAATCAGCAGTTCTTC.

The J gene is TRBJ2-7, the V gene TRBV4-3; 7 nucleotides align to TRBD1. CDR3 length equals 14 residues. V lost 0 bases to trimming and J lost 3 bases; unmatched junction nucleotides: 2. Germline V gene lookup returns CDR1 LGHNA and CDR2 YSLEER. Written as DNA, the CDR3 is TGCGCCAGCAGCCAAGAGGGACAGAACTACGAGCAGTACTTC. It is translated as CASSQEGQNYEQYF.

This chain joins TRBV30 and TRBJ2-1; 8 positions match TRBD1. V dropped 0 bases and J dropped 9; count of bases not matched to a gene: 7. This CDR3 has 14 residues. CDR1 GTSNPN and CDR2 SVGIG come from the germline V gene (reference sequence). The CDR3 nucleotides are TGTGCCTGGAGTGTACGCCAGGGGGCCGGTGAGCAGTTCTTC. Encoded protein: CAWSVRQGAGEQFF.

The chain has TRBV5-1 and TRBJ2-5, with D tentatively TRBD1 or TRBD2 (5 bases each). With 4 bases removed from V and 1 base from J, the gap between germline ends came to 17 bases. Germline loops: CDR1 SGHRS, CDR2 YFSETQ. The CDR3 loop spans 16 amino acids. DNA for the CDR3: TGCGCCAGCAGCCAAAGGAGTGGGACCCTCCAAGAGACCCAGTACTTC. It encodes CASSQRSGTLQETQYF.

The chain recombines TRBV21-1 with TRBJ2-2; TRBD2, as called in the table, went unchecked against the DNA. TRBV21-1 is flagged as a pseudogene. This CDR3 region has 15 residues. As DNA, the CDR3 is TGTGCCAGCAGCAAAGGATCGGGGAACACCGGGGAGCTGTTTTTT. As protein: CASSKGSGNTGELFF.

This clone was seen once. V and J are TRBV18 and TRBJ2-7; 9 positions match TRBD1. Germline V CDR1 and CDR2: KGHSH, LQKENI. Losses at the gene ends were 5 bases for V and 3 bases for J; bases not matched to a gene: 5. CDR3 length equals 14 residues. In DNA form, the CDR3 reads TGTGCCAGCTCAACCGGGACAGGGTACTACGAGCAGTACTTC. Translated, it gives CASSTGTGYYEQYF.

The chain joins TRBV9 to TRBJ2-6; D is possibly TRBD1 (6 bases). The CDR3 is 16 amino acids. Trimming removed 6 bases from V and 2 bases from J, with 15 bases in between. Germline values: CDR1 SGDLS, CDR2 YYNGEE. The CDR3 region has the DNA TGTGCCAGCACTTCGACAGGTTCCACTGGGGCCAACGTCCTGACTTTC. Translating gives CASTSTGSTGANVLTF.

V and J are TRBV7-9 and TRBJ2-5, with 9 bases fitting TRBD1. The CDR3 contains 16 residues. Germline V gene lookup returns CDR1 SEHNR and CDR2 FQNEAQ (reference sequence). J gave up 6 bases and V 1 base, and 9 bases lay outside the gene matches. The CDR3 protein is CASSLEYSGQGQTQYF. The CDR3, as DNA: TGTGCCAGCAGCTTAGAATATTCGGGACAGGGACAGACCCAGTACTTC.